Below are 27 T cell receptor beta chains sequenced from a single sample in a study of T-cell reconstitution after alpha-beta-depleted transplantation in children. The library targeted TCRbeta and was prepared with unique molecular identifiers. A single record per CDR3 protein comes from TCRdb applying MiXCR to the PCR reads. The sample has some 300,000 distinct CDR3 sequences, roughly 9.1% seen once. This sample comprised PBMCs, obtained before TCRalphabeta/CD19-depleted stem cell transplant. Receptor source: a boy under three years old with acute myeloid leukemia, due to receive a stem cell transplant.

The sample holds many counts of this clonotype. V is TRBV12-3 or TRBV12-4 and J is TRBJ2-7; D tentatively reads TRBD1 or TRBD2 (5 bases each). V shed 2 bases and J shed 3 bases, with 11 bases lying between them. This CDR3 has 14 residues. As DNA, the CDR3 is TGTGCCAGCAGTTTATGGGACGGCCACTACGAGCAGTACTTC. This translates into CASSLWDGHYEQYF.

This clonotype was counted many times. This rearrangement joins TRBV4-3 to TRBJ1-5, with TRBD1 as a possible D gene (5 bases). Germline loops: CDR1 LGHNA, CDR2 YSLEER. The CDR3 has 15 residues. V lost 0 bases and J 1 base, leaving 7 bases between the germline ends. The CDR3 reads CASSQERGSNQPQHF. The CDR3 DNA is TGCGCCAGCAGCCAAGAACGGGGGAGCAATCAGCCCCAGCATTTT.

This chain connects TRBV6-1 to TRBJ1-5; TRBD1 matches 8 bases. Germline loops: CDR1 MNHNS, CDR2 SASEGT. V dropped 0 bases and J dropped 9; count of bases not matched to a gene: 10. The CDR3 totals 16 residues. The CDR3 reads CASSEADGTGFGPQHF. In DNA, the CDR3 is TGTGCCAGCAGTGAAGCGGACGGGACAGGCTTTGGGCCCCAGCATTTT.

This clonotype was picked up many times. The V gene is TRBV28, the J gene TRBJ2-1, with D possibly being TRBD2 (6 bases). CDR1 MDHEN and CDR2 SYDVKM come from the germline V gene. CDR3 size: 12 residues. In nucleotides, the CDR3 is TGTGCTCTCGGGAAAGGGAGGAATGAGCAGTTCTTC. Its translation: CALGKGRNEQFF.

This clonotype was seen ten or more times. The chain carries TRBV20-1 and TRBJ2-7, with 10 bases that match TRBD1. Trimming at V came to 6 bases and at J to 0 bases, leaving 5 bases not matched to a gene. This CDR3 is built from 14 residues. Per germline, CDR1 DFQATT and CDR2 SNEGSKA (reference sequence). CDR3 nucleotide sequence: TGCAGTGCGCAAGGACAGGGGGGCTCCTACGAGCAGTACTTC. Protein sequence: CSAQGQGGSYEQYF.

This clonotype showed up many times. This chain joins TRBV28 and TRBJ2-7; the match to TRBD2 covers 15 bases. V trimming: 2 bases; J trimming: 4 bases; junction bases outside the gene matches: 3. Germline loops: CDR1 MDHEN, CDR2 SYDVKM. This CDR3 contains 16 residues. The CDR3 sequence is CASSLGLAGGRYEQYF. The CDR3 region has the DNA TGTGCCAGCAGTTTAGGACTAGCGGGGGGGCGTTACGAGCAGTACTTC.

This clonotype was seen ten or more times. The genes are TRBV7-8 and TRBJ1-2; 9 nucleotides align to TRBD1. Germline V gene data show CDR1 as SGHVS and CDR2 as FQNEAQ. This CDR3 has 15 amino acids. Trimming at V came to 5 bases and at J to 3 bases, leaving 7 bases not matched to a gene. Here the CDR3 reads CASSNRDREDYGYTF. CDR3 DNA sequence: TGTGCCAGCAGCAACCGGGACAGGGAGGACTATGGCTACACCTTC.

This clonotype was counted many times. CDR3 in amino acids: CASSSDLSQYF. The CDR3 bases are TGTGCCAGCAGCTCCGACTTGTCCCAGTACTTC. The gene calls are TRBV7-6 and TRBJ2-5, with D hard to call. Germline lookup yields CDR1 SGHVS and CDR2 FNYEAQ. Trimming left V 4 bases short and J 9 bases short, with 9 bases between. The CDR3 has 11 amino acids.

There are many counts of this clonotype. The chain is built from TRBV6-5 and TRBJ1-2; D remains ambiguous. The germline V gene encodes CDR1 MNHEY and CDR2 SVGAGI. The CDR3 contains 13 residues. The V gene lost 1 base and the J gene lost 5 bases, with 8 bases spanning the gap. The CDR3 DNA is TGTGCCAGCAGTTACTTGGGCCAGTATGGCTACACCTTC. Translated, it gives CASSYLGQYGYTF.

This clonotype came up many times. This chain links TRBV5-5 with TRBJ1-2, with D possibly matching TRBD1 (5 bases). The germline V and J ends were trimmed by 6 bases and 6 bases, with 12 bases remaining between them. This CDR3 spans 12 amino acids. Germline CDR1 and CDR2: SGHKS and YYEKEE (reference sequence). Here the CDR3 reads CASMGGTNGYTF. DNA for the CDR3: TGTGCCAGCATGGGGGGAACGAATGGCTACACCTTC.

This clonotype was found many times. The chain joins TRBV28 to TRBJ1-6, with D unclear. Germline loops: CDR1 MDHEN, CDR2 SYDVKM. This CDR3 has 12 amino acids. V lost 1 base to trimming and J lost 5 bases, with 0 bases between them. CDR3: CASSLYNSPLHF. In DNA, the CDR3 is TGTGCCAGCAGTTTATATAATTCACCCCTCCACTTT.

This clonotype was detected a few times. V gene TRBV7-6 combines with J gene TRBJ2-3; D is perhaps TRBD1 (6 bases). This CDR3 has 16 residues. CDR1 SGHVS and CDR2 FNYEAQ come from the germline V gene. The V end was cut by 5 bases, the J end by 2 bases, with 17 bases between. The chain's CDR3 is CASSLLGGALTDTQYF. In nucleotides, the CDR3 is TGTGCCAGCAGCCTGCTTGGGGGCGCGCTCACAGATACGCAGTATTTT.

The table lists this clonotype with many counts. The V and J genes are TRBV6-1 and TRBJ2-7, with 10 bases lining up with TRBD2. The germline V gene encodes CDR1 MNHNS and CDR2 SASEGT. With 6 bases clipped from V and 7 bases from J, the junction kept 18 bases outside the gene matches. This CDR3 spans 17 amino acids. CDR3 protein: CASRPLGLAGDKGEQYF. In nucleotides, the CDR3 is TGTGCCAGCAGGCCCCTGGGTCTAGCGGGGGACAAGGGGGAGCAGTACTTC.

CDR3 in DNA: TGTGCCAGCAGCTTACGGGGACAGACCTACGAGCAGTACTTC. It yields the protein CASSLRGQTYEQYF. This sequence joins TRBV7-9 and TRBJ2-7; 7 bases map to TRBD1. J lost 2 bases, V lost 2 bases, and 3 bases had no gene match. This CDR3 has 14 amino acids. From germline, CDR1 is SEHNR and CDR2 FQNEAQ (reference sequence). Filled out from reference TRBV7-9 and TRBJ2-7, the complete variable domain reads DTGVSQNPRHKITKRGQNVTFRCDPISEHNRLYWYRQTLGQGPEFLTYFQNEAQLEKSRLLSDRFSAERPKGSFSTLEIQRTEQGDSAMYLCASSLRGQTYEQYFGPGTRLTVT.

This clonotype was detected ten times or more. The chain couples TRBV10-2 to TRBJ2-2; TRBD2 matches 11 bases. From germline, CDR1 is WSHSY and CDR2 SAAADI. The CDR3 has 16 amino acids. V lost 4 bases to trimming and J lost 5 bases; unmatched junction nucleotides: 6. The CDR3: CASSVLAGGRTGELFF. The CDR3 nucleotides read TGCGCCAGCAGTGTCCTAGCGGGAGGAAGGACCGGGGAGCTGTTTTTT.

This clonotype has just a few counts. J is TRBJ2-7 and V is TRBV19; weak D call: TRBD1 (6 bases). The V end was cut by 3 bases, the J end by 0 bases, with 9 bases between. Germline CDR1 reads LNHDA; CDR2 reads SQIVND (reference sequence). CDR3 size: 14 residues. The CDR3 DNA reads TGTGCCAGTAGTATTGGGGGCAGCTCCTACGAGCAGTACTTC. Amino acid sequence: CASSIGGSSYEQYF.

This clonotype occurred many times. The rearrangement joins TRBV7-9 to TRBJ2-5; no reliable D call. Trimming took 5 bases from V and 4 from J, leaving 11 bases between them. CDR3 size: 13 residues. The germline CDR1 and CDR2 sequences are SEHNR and FQNEAQ (reference sequence). The CDR3 loop is CASSVPTGETQYF. For the CDR3, the DNA is TGTGCCAGCAGCGTGCCGACGGGAGAGACCCAGTACTTC.

The CDR3 region is CASPIYGEAFF. The CDR3 nucleotides are TGTGCCAGCCCAATCTACGGTGAAGCTTTCTTT. This chain joins TRBV2 and TRBJ1-1; D gene uncertain. V lost 8 bases to trimming and J lost 7 bases, with 11 bases between them. There are 11 residues in the CDR3. The germline gives CDR1 SNHLY, CDR2 FYNNEI.

V gene TRBV6-2 or TRBV6-3 combines with J gene TRBJ1-1, with D perhaps TRBD1 (6 bases). The CDR3 loop spans 14 amino acids. CDR1 is MNHEY, CDR2 SVGEGT, per germline. V was pared by 0 bases and J by 5 bases, with 10 bases between. CDR3 sequence (DNA): TGTGCCAGCAGTTACTCGGGGGCGCGGACTGAAGCTTTCTTT. The encoded protein is CASSYSGARTEAFF.

This clonotype was observed at least ten times. This sequence joins TRBV4-2 and TRBJ2-7; the D gene could be TRBD1 or TRBD2 (5 bases each). Germline loops: CDR1 LGHNA, CDR2 YNFKEQ. The V gene lost 3 bases and the J gene lost 7 bases, with 13 bases spanning the gap. CDR3 length: 13 amino acids. CDR3 amino acids: CASSHPGTEEQYF. The CDR3 DNA reads as TGTGCCAGCAGCCACCCCGGGACGGAGGAGCAGTACTTC.

Ten or more counts support this clonotype. This rearrangement joins TRBV7-2 to TRBJ2-3; TRBD2 might be the D (5 bases). This CDR3 has 14 amino acids. The germline V gene has CDR1 SGHTA and CDR2 FQGNSA. V was cut by 3 bases and J by 3 bases, with 10 bases left in between. CDR3 amino acids: CASSLLAWTDTQYF. DNA of the CDR3: TGTGCCAGCAGCTTGTTAGCGTGGACAGATACGCAGTATTTT.

There are a few counts of this clonotype. The chain uses TRBV4-2 and TRBJ2-7; D gene unclear. Trimming left V 1 base short and J 0 bases short, with 13 bases between. CDR1 is LGHNA and CDR2 is YNFKEQ in the germline V gene. CDR3 length equals 16 residues. The CDR3 is CASSQVTIQSSYEQYF. The DNA for the CDR3 is TGTGCCAGCAGCCAAGTGACCATACAGAGCTCCTACGAGCAGTACTTC.

The V and J genes are TRBV9 and TRBJ2-7, with D possibly TRBD2 on 5 matching bases. CDR3 size: 15 residues. V was clipped by 0 bases and J by 3 bases, with 13 bases between them. Germline loops: CDR1 SGDLS, CDR2 YYNGEE. CDR3 bases: TGTGCCAGCAGCGTAGGTGGGGAGAAGAGCTACGAGCAGTACTTC. It encodes CASSVGGEKSYEQYF.

The chain carries TRBV14 and TRBJ2-7, with D possibly being TRBD1 or TRBD2 (5 bases each). The CDR3 consists of 13 residues. CDR1 is SGHDN, CDR2 FVKESK, per germline. Trimming stripped 0 bases from V and 6 bases from J, with 9 bases between. In DNA form, the CDR3 reads TGTGCCAGCAGCCAAGAATTGAGGGGCGAGCAGTACTTC. Translation: CASSQELRGEQYF.

This clonotype was counted ten times or more. The chain carries TRBV3-1 and TRBJ2-7; perhaps TRBD1 as D (6 bases). The CDR3 has 15 residues. The germline V and J ends were trimmed by 4 bases and 3 bases, with 16 bases remaining between them. From germline, CDR1 is LGHDT and CDR2 YNNKEL (reference sequence). CDR3 protein: CASSPTGNGYYEQYF. CDR3 coding DNA: TGTGCCAGCAGCCCCACAGGGAATGGATACTACGAGCAGTACTTC.

This sequence joins TRBV5-5 and TRBJ2-7; 10 nucleotides align to TRBD1. The germline CDR1 and CDR2 sequences are SGHKS and YYEKEE (reference sequence). Unmatched junction bases numbered 6, after V lost 4 bases and J lost 5 bases. The length of the CDR3 is 14 residues. In DNA, the CDR3 is TGTGCCAGCAGCGGCGGGACAGGGGACCACGAGCAGTACTTC. It is translated as CASSGGTGDHEQYF.

This clonotype was seen many times. CDR3 loop: CASSLIGTGAGYTF. Here the CDR3 DNA reads TGTGCCAGCAGTTTAATAGGGACAGGGGCCGGCTACACCTTC. The rearrangement links TRBV28 to TRBJ1-2, with TRBD1 matching over 10 bases. Germline V gives CDR1 MDHEN, CDR2 SYDVKM. V lost 2 bases and J lost 8; bases outside the gene matches: 5. The CDR3 runs to 14 residues.